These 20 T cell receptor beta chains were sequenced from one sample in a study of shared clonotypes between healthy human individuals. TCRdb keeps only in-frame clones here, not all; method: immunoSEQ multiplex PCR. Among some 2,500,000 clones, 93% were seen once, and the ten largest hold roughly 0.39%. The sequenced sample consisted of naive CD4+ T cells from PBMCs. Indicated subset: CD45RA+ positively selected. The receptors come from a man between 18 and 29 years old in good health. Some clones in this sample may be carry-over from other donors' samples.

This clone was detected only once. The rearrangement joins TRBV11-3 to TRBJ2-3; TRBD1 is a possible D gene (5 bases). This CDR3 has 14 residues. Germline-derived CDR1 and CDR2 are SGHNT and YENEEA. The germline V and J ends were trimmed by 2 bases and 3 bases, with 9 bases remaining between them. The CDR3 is CASSLTGLTDTQYF. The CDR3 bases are TGTGCCAGCAGCTTAACAGGTTTAACAGATACGCAGTATTTT. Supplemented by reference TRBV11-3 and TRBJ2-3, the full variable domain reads EAGVVQSPRYKIIEKKQPVAFWCNPISGHNTLYWYLQNLGQGPELLIRYENEEAVDDSQLPKDRFSAERLKGVDSTLKIQPAELGDSAVYLCASSLTGLTDTQYFGPGTRLTVL.

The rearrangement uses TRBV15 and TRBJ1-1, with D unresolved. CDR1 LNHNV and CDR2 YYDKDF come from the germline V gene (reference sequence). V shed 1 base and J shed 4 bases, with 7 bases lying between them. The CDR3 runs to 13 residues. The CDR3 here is CATSRVGPTEAFF. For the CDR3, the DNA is TGTGCCACCAGCAGAGTGGGTCCCACTGAAGCTTTCTTT.

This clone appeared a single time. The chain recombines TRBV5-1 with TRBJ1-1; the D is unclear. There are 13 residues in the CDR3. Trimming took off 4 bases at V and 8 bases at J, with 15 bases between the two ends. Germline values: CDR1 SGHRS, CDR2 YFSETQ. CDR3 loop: CASSASWVGEAFF. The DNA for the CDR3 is TGCGCCAGCAGCGCGTCATGGGTTGGGGAAGCTTTCTTT.

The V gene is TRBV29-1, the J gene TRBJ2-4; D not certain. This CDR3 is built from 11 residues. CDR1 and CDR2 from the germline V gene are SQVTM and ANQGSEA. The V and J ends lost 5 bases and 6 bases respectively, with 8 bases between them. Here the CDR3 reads CSVLDPNIQYF. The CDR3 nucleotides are TGCAGCGTTTTAGACCCAAACATTCAGTACTTC.

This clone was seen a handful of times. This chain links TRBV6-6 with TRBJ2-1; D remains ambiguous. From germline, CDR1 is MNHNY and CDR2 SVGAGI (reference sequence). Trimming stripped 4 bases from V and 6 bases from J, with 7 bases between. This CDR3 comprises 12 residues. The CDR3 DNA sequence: TGTGCCAGCAGTTCCATTGTCAATGAGCAGTTCTTC. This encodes CASSSIVNEQFF.

The CDR3 region is CASSPGLAVEQFF. In DNA, the CDR3 is TGTGCCAGCAGTCCGGGACTAGCGGTGGAGCAGTTCTTC. The chain combines TRBV6-5 with TRBJ2-1; TRBD2 agrees at 11 bases. V shed 5 bases, J shed 10 bases, and the junction held 4 bases outside the gene matches. CDR3 size: 13 residues. Germline V CDR1 and CDR2: MNHEY, SVGAGI.

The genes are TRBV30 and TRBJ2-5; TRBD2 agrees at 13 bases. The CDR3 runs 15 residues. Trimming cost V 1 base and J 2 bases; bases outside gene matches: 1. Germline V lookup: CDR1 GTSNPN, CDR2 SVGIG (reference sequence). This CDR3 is CAWSGLAGGQETQYF. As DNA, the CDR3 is TGTGCCTGGAGTGGACTAGCGGGAGGTCAAGAGACCCAGTACTTC.

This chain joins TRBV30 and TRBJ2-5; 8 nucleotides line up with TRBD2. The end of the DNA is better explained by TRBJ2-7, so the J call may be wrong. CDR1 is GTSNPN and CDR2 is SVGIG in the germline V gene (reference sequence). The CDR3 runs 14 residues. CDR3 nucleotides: TGTGCCTGGAGTCGGGAGGGTAGCTCCTACGAGCAGTACTTC. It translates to CAWSREGSSYEQYF.

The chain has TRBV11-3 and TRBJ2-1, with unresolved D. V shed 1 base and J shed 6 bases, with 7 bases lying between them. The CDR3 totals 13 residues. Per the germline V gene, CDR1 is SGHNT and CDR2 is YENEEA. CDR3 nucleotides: TGTGCCAGCAGCTTAGGATTAGCCAATGAGCAGTTCTTC. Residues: CASSLGLANEQFF.

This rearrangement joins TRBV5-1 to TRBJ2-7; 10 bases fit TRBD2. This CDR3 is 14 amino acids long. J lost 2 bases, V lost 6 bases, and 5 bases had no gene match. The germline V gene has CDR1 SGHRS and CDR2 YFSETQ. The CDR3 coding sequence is TGCGCCAGCAACCCCAGCGGGAGGGCCTACGAGCAGTACTTC. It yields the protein CASNPSGRAYEQYF.

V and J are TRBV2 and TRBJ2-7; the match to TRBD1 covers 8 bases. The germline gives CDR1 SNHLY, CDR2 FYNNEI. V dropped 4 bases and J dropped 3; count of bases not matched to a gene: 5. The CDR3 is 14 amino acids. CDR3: CASSGDRGLYEQYF. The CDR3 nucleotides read TGTGCCAGCAGTGGCGACAGGGGCCTCTACGAGCAGTACTTC.

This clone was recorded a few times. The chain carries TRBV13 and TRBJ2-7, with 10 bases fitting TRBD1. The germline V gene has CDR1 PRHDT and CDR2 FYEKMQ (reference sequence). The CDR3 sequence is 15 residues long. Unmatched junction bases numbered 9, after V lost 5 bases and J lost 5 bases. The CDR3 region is CASSQPGQGRNEQYF. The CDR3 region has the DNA TGTGCCAGCAGCCAACCGGGACAGGGGAGGAACGAGCAGTACTTC.

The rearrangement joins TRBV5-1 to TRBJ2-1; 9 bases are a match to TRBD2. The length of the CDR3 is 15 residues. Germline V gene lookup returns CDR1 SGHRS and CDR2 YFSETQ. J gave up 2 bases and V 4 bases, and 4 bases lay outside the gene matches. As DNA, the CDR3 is TGCGCCAGCAGCCCCCTAGCGGGAACCTACAATGAGCAGTTCTTC. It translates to CASSPLAGTYNEQFF.

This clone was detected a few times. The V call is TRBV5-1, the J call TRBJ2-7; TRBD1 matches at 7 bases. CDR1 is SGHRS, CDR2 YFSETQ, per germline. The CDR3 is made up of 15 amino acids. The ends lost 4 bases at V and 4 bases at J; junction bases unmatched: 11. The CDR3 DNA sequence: TGCGCCAGCAGCCTGCGTCCGGACAGGATTTACGAGCAGTACTTC. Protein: CASSLRPDRIYEQYF.

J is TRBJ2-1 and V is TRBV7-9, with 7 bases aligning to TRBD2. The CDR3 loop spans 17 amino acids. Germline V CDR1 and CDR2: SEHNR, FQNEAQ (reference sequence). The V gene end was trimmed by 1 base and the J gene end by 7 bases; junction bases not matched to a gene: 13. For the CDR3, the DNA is TGTGCCAGCAGCTTAGGGGCTGGGCGGGAGCCGGGAAATGAGCAGTTCTTC. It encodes CASSLGAGREPGNEQFF.

The CDR3 nucleotides are TGTGCCAGTAGTATACACGCCATGAACACTGAAGCTTTCTTT. Translated, it gives CASSIHAMNTEAFF. The rearrangement joins TRBV19 to TRBJ1-1; no clear D gene. The CDR3 has 14 residues. Germline V gives CDR1 LNHDA, CDR2 SQIVND (reference sequence). V was clipped by 2 bases and J by 0 bases, with 7 bases between them.

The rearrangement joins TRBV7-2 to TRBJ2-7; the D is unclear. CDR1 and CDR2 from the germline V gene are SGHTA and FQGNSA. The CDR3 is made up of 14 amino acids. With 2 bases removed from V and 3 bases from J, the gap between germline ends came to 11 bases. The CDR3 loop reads CASSLLGRYYEQYF. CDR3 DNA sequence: TGTGCCAGCAGCTTATTAGGAAGGTACTACGAGCAGTACTTC.

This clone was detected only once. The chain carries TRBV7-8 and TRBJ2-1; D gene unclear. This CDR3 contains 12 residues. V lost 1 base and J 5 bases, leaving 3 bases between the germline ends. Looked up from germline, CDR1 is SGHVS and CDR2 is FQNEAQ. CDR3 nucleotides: TGTGCCAGCAGCTTAGGCCACAATGAGCAGTTCTTC. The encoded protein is CASSLGHNEQFF.

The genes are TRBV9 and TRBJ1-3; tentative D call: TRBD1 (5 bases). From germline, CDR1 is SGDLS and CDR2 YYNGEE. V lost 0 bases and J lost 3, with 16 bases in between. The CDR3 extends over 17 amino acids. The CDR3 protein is CASSVDPRVLYGNTIYF. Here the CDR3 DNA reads TGTGCCAGCAGCGTAGATCCCAGGGTACTGTATGGAAACACCATATATTTT.

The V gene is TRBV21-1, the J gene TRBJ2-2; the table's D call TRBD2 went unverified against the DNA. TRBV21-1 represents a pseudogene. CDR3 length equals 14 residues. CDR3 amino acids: CAGCGFGSTGELFF. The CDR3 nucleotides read TGTGCCGGATGCGGGTTCGGAAGCACCGGGGAGCTGTTTTTT.